This TCR beta chain was sequenced for a study of monozygotic twins with inflammatory bowel disease. Study-wide results and limits: No detectable difference in repertoire similarity separated concordant from discordant twins, possibly as a result of limited power. IBD patients shared fewer clonotypes with other individuals than healthy twins, especially patients with disease activity signs.

With regard to this clonotype: The antigen is not known.

CDR3 length: 13 amino acids. CDR1 is LNHNV, CDR2 YYDKDF, per germline (reference sequence). An amount of 3,500 to 4,500 ng of total RNA was used for each TCR library. TCRdb reprocessed the 5' RACE reads, with one entry per CDR3 protein and no DNA. The sample data list about 160,000 distinct CDR3 sequences. This rearrangement joins TRBV15 to TRBJ1-5. This clonotype was obtained from a human donor with ulcerative colitis or Crohn's disease, or a healthy co-twin of an affected twin (not recorded which). The sequencing sample was made of blood. The CDR3 loop is CATSRTRGGPQHF. The full variable domain, in which reference TRBV15 and TRBJ1-5 provide the parts outside the CDR3, is DAMVIQNPRYQVTQFGKPVTLSCSQTLNHNVMYWYQQKSSQAPKLLFHYYDKDFNNEADTPDNFQSRRPNTSFCFLDIRSPGLGDTAMYLCATSRTRGGPQHFGDGTRLSIL.